The 6 T cell receptor beta chains listed next were all sequenced from one sample in a study of response to subunit inactivated influenza vaccine. TCRdb re-derived calls from the RT-PCR reads in MiXCR, one entry per CDR3 protein. The sample holds 650,000 to 700,000 distinct CDR3 sequences, approximately 14% seen once. Sample: PBMCs from blood, taken about 13 days after vaccination. All receptors derive from a man in his fifties who received an inactivated influenza vaccine.

In this sample, this clonotype turned up a few times. This chain uses TRBV30 with TRBJ2-1; no clear D gene. This CDR3 region has 16 residues. From germline, CDR1 is GTSNPN and CDR2 SVGIG (reference sequence). The V end was cut by 3 bases, the J end by 0 bases, with 15 bases between. The CDR3 region has the DNA TGTGCCTGGAGGGGCTTGGTGAGGACCTCCTACAATGAGCAGTTCTTC. Amino acids: CAWRGLVRTSYNEQFF.

This clonotype was observed a few times. The chain is built from TRBV12-3 or TRBV12-4 and TRBJ2-3; maybe TRBD1 (7 bases). This CDR3 contains 14 residues. V was pared by 3 bases and J by 5 bases, with 12 bases between. CDR3 bases: TGTGCCAGCAGTTTTCCAGGGGGAGGAGATACGCAGTATTTT. This gives the protein CASSFPGGGDTQYF.

This clonotype was recorded a few times. V and J are TRBV21-1 and TRBJ1-1. TRBV21-1 constitutes a pseudogene. This CDR3 is built from 13 residues. In DNA form, the CDR3 reads TGTGCCAGCAGCAAAGATAACCGAAGGAAAGCTTTCTTT. It yields the protein CASSKDNRRKAFF.

V is TRBV10-3 and J is TRBJ2-5, with TRBD1 matching 11 bases. Germline trimming cut 3 bases from V and 5 bases from J; bases unmatched to any gene: 8. The CDR3 consists of 16 residues. Germline CDR1 and CDR2: ENHRY and SYGVKD. The CDR3 DNA reads TGTGCCATCAGTGACGCCGGGACAGGGGGTATGGAGACCCAGTACTTC. Translated, it gives CAISDAGTGGMETQYF.

This clonotype was seen many times. The chain uses TRBV10-3 and TRBJ2-6; TRBD1 matches at 8 bases. Germline V gene sequence: CDR1 ENHRY, CDR2 SYGVKD. This CDR3 is built from 19 residues. Germline trimming cut 6 bases from V and 0 bases from J; bases unmatched to any gene: 13. The CDR3 nucleotides are TGTGCCATCAGAAACGACAGGGGAAGCTTCCTCTCTGGGGCCAACGTCCTGACTTTC. Translation: CAIRNDRGSFLSGANVLTF.

This clonotype was found many times. V gene TRBV24-1 combines with J gene TRBJ2-1; 9 positions agree with TRBD2. The J segment lost 4 bases and the V segment lost 8 bases, leaving 2 bases of the junction unmatched. The CDR3 is made up of 13 amino acids. Germline V CDR1 and CDR2: KGHDR, SFDVKD. The CDR3 is CATKAGGYNEQFF. The CDR3, as DNA: TGTGCCACCAAGGCGGGAGGGTACAATGAGCAGTTCTTC.